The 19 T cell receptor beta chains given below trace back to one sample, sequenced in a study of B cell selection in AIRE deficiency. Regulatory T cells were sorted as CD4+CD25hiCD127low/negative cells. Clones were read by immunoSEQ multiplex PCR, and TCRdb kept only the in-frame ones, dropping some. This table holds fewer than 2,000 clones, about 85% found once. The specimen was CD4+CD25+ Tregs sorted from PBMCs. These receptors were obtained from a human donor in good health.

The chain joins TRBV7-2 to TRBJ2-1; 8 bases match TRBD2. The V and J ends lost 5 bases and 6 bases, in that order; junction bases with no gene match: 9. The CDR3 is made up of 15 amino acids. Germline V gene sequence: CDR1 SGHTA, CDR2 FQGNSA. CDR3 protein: CASSPKGLVRNEQFF. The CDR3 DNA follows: TGTGCCAGCAGCCCAAAGGGACTAGTACGCAATGAGCAGTTCTTC.

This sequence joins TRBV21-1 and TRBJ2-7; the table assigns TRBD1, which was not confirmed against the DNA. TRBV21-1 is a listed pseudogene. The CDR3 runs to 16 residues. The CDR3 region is CASSKAGQGAVYEQYF. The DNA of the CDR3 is TGTGCCAGCAGCAAAGCGGGACAGGGGGCTGTGTACGAGCAGTACTTC.

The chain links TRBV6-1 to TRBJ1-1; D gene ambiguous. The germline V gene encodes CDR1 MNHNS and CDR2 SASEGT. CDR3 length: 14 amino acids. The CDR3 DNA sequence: TGTGCGAGCCGGGCAGGTCCTCCGAACACTGAAGCTTTCTTT. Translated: CASRAGPPNTEAFF.

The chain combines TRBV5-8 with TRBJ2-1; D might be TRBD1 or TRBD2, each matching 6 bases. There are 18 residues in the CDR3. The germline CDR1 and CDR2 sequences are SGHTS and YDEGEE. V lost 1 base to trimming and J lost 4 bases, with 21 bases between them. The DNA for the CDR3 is TGTGCCAGCAGCTTGCGATATCACGGGGGCTTGGGGTACAATGAGCAGTTCTTC. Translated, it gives CASSLRYHGGLGYNEQFF.

CDR3 loop: CASSILRAASGNTIYF. The CDR3 bases are TGTGCCAGCAGCATCCTCAGGGCCGCGTCTGGAAACACCATATATTTT. This chain uses TRBV7-9 with TRBJ1-3; a possible D gene is TRBD1 (5 bases). The germline V gene encodes CDR1 SEHNR and CDR2 FQNEAQ (reference sequence). The CDR3 runs 16 residues. V was clipped by 5 bases and J by 1 base, with 15 bases between them.

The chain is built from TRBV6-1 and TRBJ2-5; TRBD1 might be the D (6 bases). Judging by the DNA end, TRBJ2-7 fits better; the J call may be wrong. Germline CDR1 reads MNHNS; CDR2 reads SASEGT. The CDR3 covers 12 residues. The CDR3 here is CVTRQGTYEQYF. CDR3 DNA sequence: TGTGTCACTAGGCAGGGGACGTACGAGCAGTACTTC.

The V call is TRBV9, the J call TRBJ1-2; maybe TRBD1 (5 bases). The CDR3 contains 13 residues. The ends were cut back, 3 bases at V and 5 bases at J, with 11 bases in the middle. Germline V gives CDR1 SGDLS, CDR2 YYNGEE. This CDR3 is CASSAGLGYGYTF. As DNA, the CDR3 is TGTGCCAGCAGCGCAGGGCTAGGGTATGGCTACACCTTC.

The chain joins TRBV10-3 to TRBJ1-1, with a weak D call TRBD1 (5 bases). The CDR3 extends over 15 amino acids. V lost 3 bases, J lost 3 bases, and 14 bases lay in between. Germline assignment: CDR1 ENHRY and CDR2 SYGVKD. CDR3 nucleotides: TGTGCCATCAGTGATTGGGCGAAACAGGACACTGAAGCTTTCTTT. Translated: CAISDWAKQDTEAFF.

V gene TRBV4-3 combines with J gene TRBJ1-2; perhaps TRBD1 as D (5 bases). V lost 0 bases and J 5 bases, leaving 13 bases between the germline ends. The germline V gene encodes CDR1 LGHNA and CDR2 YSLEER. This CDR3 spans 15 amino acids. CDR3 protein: CASSQDSGLLYGYTF. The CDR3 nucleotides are TGCGCCAGCAGCCAAGATTCGGGGCTCCTTTATGGCTACACCTTC.

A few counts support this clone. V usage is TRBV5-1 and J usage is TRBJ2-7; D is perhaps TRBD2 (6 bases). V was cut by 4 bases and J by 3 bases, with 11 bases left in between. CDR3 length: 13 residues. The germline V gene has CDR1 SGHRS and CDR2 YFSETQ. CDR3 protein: CASSRGAYYEQYF. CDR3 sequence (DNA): TGCGCCAGCAGCCGCGGGGCTTACTACGAGCAGTACTTC. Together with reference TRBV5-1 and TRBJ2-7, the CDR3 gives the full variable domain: KAGVTQTPRYLIKTRGQQVTLSCSPISGHRSVSWYQQTPGQGLQFLFEYFSETQRNKGNFPGRFSGRQFSNSRSEMNVSTLELGDSALYLCASSRGAYYEQYFGPGTRLTVT.

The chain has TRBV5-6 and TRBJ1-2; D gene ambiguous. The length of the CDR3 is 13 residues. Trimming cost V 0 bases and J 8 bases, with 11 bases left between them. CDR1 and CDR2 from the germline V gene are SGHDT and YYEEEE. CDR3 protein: CASSLALGPGYTF. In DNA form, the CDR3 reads TGTGCCAGCAGCTTGGCCCTTGGACCAGGCTACACCTTC.

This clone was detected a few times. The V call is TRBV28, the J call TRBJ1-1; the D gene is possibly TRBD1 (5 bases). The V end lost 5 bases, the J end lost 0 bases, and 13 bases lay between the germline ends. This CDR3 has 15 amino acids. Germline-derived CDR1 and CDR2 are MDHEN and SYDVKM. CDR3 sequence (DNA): TGTGCCAGCAGTCCCTGGGGGGTTATGAACACTGAAGCTTTCTTT. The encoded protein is CASSPWGVMNTEAFF. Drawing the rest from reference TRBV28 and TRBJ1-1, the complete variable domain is DVKVTQSSRYLVKRTGEKVFLECVQDMDHENMFWYRQDPGLGLRLIYFSYDVKMKEKGDIPEGYSVSREKKERFSLILESASTNQTSMYLCASSPWGVMNTEAFFGQGTRLTVV.

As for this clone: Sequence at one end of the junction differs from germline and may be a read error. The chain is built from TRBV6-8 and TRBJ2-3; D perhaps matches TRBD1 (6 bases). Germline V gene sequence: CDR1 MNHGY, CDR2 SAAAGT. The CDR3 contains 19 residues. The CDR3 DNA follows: TGTGCCAGCAGTTCGGACAGCCGATTCCCCCAAGGTAGCACAGATACGCGGTATTTT. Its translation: CASSSDSRFPQGSTDTRYF.

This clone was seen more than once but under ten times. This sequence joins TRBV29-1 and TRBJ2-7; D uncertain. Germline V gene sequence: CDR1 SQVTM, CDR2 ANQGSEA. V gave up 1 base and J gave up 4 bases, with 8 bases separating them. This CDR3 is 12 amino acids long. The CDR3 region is CSVEGLGYEQYF. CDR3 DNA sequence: TGCAGCGTTGAAGGTCTGGGGTACGAGCAGTACTTC.

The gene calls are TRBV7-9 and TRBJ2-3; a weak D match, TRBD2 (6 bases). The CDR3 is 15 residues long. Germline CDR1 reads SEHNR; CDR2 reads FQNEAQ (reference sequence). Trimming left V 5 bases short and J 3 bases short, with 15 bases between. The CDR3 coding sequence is TGTGCCAGCAGCCCTAGGGGTCTAGCGACAGATACGCAGTATTTT. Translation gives CASSPRGLATDTQYF.

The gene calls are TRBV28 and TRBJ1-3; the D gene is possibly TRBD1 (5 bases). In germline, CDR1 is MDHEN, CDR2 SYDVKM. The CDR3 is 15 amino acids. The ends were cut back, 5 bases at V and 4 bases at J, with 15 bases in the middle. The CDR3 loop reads CASSIIGGAGNTIYF. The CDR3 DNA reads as TGTGCCAGCAGTATTATAGGAGGGGCCGGAAACACCATATATTTT.

The CDR3 is CASSLTGQNEQFF. The CDR3 DNA follows: TGCGCCAGCAGCTTGACGGGACAGAATGAGCAGTTCTTC. The V call is TRBV5-1, the J call TRBJ2-1; TRBD1 aligns across 7 bases. Germline V CDR1 and CDR2: SGHRS, YFSETQ. V lost 1 base and J lost 7; bases outside the gene matches: 2. The CDR3 totals 13 residues. Together with reference TRBV5-1 and TRBJ2-1, the CDR3 gives the full variable domain: KAGVTQTPRYLIKTRGQQVTLSCSPISGHRSVSWYQQTPGQGLQFLFEYFSETQRNKGNFPGRFSGRQFSNSRSEMNVSTLELGDSALYLCASSLTGQNEQFFGPGTRLTVL.

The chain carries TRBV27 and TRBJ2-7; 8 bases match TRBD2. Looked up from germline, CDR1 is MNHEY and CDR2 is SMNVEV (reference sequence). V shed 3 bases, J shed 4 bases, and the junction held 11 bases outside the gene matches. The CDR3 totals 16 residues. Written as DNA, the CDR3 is TGTGCCAGCAGTTTCAGGGGACTAGTAGGGGTATACGAGCAGTACTTC. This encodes CASSFRGLVGVYEQYF.

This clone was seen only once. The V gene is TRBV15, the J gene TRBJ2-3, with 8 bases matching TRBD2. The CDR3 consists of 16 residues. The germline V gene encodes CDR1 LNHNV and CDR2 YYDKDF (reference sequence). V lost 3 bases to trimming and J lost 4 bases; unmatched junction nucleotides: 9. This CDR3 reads CATSRPGLVGPDTQYF. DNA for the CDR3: TGTGCCACCAGCAGGCCGGGACTAGTGGGTCCAGATACGCAGTATTTT.